This T cell receptor (beta chain) came from a study of cytomegalovirus exposure and HLA in healthy donors. Whole-study findings and limits: A later analysis by the authors found several of the most significant clusters apparently linked to common viral pathogens. Researchers reported from a later analysis that most CMV-associated TCR beta chains appeared HLA-restricted.

Trimming removed 7 bases at V and 6 bases at J, with 19 bases between. Germline V gene data show CDR1 as SQVTM and CDR2 as ANQGSEA. The length of the CDR3 is 14 residues. PCR used 60 Vbeta primers and 13 Jbeta primers. Method: immunoSEQ multiplex PCR; TCRdb's copy keeps in-frame clones and lacks some. The data contain approximately 91,000 clones, about 89% of them seen just once; the ten biggest clones take up around a tenth. This clone was seen only once. As yet, its antigen is unknown. The clonotype comes from a man in his thirties or forties in good health and CMV-seropositive. The specimen was PBMCs. This chain links TRBV29-1 with TRBJ2-1; TRBD2 might be the D (6 bases). The CDR3 reads CSAGRDSEVNEQFF. The DNA for the CDR3 is TGCAGCGCGGGCCGGGACTCCGAGGTCAATGAGCAGTTCTTC.